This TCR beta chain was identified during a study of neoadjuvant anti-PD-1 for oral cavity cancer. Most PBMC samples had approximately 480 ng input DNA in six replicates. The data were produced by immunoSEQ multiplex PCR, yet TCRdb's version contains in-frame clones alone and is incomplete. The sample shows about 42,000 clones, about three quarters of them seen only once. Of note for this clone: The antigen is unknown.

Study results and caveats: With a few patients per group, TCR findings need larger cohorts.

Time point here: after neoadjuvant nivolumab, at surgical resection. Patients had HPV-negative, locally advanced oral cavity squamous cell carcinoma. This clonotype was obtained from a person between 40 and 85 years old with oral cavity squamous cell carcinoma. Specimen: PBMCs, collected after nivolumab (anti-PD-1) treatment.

The CDR3 DNA reads TGCAGCGTTGGAGTTGATAGCGGGAGAAGCGAGCAGTACTTC. This sequence encodes CSVGVDSGRSEQYF. The chain uses TRBV29-1 and TRBJ2-7; 9 nucleotides agree with TRBD2. The CDR3 covers 14 residues. V shed 4 bases and J 6 bases; nucleotides not matched to a gene: 10. The germline CDR1 and CDR2 sequences are SQVTM and ANQGSEA.